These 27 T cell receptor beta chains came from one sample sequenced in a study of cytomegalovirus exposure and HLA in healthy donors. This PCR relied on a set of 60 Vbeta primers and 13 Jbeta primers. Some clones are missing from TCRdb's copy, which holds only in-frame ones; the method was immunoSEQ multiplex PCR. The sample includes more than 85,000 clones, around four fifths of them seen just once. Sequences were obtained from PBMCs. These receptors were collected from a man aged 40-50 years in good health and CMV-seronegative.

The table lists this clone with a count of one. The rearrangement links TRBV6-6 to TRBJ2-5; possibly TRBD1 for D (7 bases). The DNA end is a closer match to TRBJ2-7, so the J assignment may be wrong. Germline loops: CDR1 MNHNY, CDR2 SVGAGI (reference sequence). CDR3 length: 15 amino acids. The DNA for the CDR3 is TGTGCCAGCAGTTACTCGGCTCGCAGGGGGGACGAGCAGTACTTC. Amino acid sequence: CASSYSARRGDEQYF.

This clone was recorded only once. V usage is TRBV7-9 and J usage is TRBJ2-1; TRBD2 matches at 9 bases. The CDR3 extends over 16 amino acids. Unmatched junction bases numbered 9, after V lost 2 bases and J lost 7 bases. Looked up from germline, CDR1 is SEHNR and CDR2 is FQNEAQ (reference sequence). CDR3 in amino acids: CASSLRAGGLTNEQFF. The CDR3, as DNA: TGTGCCAGCAGCTTACGGGCGGGGGGGCTTACTAATGAGCAGTTCTTC.

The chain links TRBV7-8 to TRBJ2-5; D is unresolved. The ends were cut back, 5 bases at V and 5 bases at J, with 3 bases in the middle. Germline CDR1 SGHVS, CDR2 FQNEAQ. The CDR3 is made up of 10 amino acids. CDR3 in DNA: TGTGCCAGCAGCCGGGAGACCCAGTACTTC. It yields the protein CASSRETQYF.

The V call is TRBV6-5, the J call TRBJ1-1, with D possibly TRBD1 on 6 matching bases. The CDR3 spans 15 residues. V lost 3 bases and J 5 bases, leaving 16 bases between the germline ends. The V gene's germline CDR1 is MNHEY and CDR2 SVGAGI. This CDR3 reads CASSYLGITGTEAFF. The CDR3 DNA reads TGTGCCAGCAGTTATCTCGGTATAACAGGGACTGAAGCTTTCTTT.

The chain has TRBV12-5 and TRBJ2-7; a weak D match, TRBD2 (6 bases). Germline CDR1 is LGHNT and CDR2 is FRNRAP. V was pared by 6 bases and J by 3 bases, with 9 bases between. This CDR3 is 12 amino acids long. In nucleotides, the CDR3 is TGTGCTAGTGGGCGGGGCAGCTACGAGCAGTACTTC. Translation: CASGRGSYEQYF. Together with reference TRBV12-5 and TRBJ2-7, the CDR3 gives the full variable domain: DARVTQTPRHKVTEMGQEVTMRCQPILGHNTVFWYRQTMMQGLELLAYFRNRAPLDDSGMPKDRFSAEMPDATLATLKIQPSEPRDSAVYFCASGRGSYEQYFGPGTRLTVT.

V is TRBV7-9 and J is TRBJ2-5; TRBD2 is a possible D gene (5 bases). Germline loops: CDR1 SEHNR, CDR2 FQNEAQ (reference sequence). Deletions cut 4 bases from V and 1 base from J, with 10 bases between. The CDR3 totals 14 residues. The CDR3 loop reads CASSSLAVQETQYF. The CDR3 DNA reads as TGTGCCAGCAGCTCTCTAGCAGTCCAAGAGACCCAGTACTTC.

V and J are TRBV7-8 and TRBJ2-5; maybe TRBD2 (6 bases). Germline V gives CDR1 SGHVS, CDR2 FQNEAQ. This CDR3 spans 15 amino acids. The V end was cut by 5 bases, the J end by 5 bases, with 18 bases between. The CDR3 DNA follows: TGTGCCAGCAGCACCGGGACTGGGACGTGGGAGACCCAGTACTTC. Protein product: CASSTGTGTWETQYF.

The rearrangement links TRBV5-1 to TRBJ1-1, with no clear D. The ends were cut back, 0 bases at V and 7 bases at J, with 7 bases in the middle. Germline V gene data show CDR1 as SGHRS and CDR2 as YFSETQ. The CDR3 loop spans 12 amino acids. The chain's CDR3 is CASSLDRNEAFF. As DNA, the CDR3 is TGCGCCAGCAGCTTGGATCGTAATGAAGCTTTCTTT.

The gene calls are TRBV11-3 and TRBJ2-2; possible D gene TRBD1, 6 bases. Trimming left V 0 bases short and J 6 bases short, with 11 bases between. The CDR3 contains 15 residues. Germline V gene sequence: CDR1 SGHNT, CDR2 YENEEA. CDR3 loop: CASSLDPGDAGELFF. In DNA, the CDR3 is TGTGCCAGCAGCTTAGACCCAGGGGACGCCGGGGAGCTGTTTTTT.

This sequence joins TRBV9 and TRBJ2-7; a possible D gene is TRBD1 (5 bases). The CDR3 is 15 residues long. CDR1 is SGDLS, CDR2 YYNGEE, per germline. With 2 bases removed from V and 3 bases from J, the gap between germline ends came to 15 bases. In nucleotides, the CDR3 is TGTGCCAGCAGCGTGGACCTCACAGGCGACTACGAGCAGTACTTC. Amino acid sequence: CASSVDLTGDYEQYF.

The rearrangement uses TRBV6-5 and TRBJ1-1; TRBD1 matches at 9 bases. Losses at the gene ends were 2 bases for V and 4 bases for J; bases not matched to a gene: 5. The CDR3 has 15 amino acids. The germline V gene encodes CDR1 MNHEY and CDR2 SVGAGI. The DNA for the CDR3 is TGTGCCAGCAGTTACAACAGGGGGCTTGGCACTGAAGCTTTCTTT. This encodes CASSYNRGLGTEAFF.

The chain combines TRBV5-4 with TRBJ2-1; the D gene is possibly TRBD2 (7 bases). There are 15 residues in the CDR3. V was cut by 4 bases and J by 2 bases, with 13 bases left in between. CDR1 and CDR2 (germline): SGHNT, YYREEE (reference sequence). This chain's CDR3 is CASSPPGGAYNEQFF. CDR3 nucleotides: TGTGCCAGCAGCCCCCCGGGGGGCGCCTACAATGAGCAGTTCTTC.

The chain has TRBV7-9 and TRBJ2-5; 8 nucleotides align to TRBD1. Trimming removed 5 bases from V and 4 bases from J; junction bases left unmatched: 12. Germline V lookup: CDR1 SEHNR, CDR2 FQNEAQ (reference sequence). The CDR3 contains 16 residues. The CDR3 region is CASSHRDRRGVETQYF. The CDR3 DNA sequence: TGTGCCAGCAGCCACAGGGACAGGAGAGGGGTAGAGACCCAGTACTTC. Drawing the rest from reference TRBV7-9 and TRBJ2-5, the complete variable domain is DTGVSQNPRHKITKRGQNVTFRCDPISEHNRLYWYRQTLGQGPEFLTYFQNEAQLEKSRLLSDRFSAERPKGSFSTLEIQRTEQGDSAMYLCASSHRDRRGVETQYFGPGTRLLVL.

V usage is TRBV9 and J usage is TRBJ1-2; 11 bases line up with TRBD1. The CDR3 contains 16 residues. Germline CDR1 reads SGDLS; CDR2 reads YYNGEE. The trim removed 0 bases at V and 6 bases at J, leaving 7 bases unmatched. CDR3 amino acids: CASSVAPGQGADGYTF. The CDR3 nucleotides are TGTGCCAGCAGCGTAGCCCCCGGACAGGGGGCTGATGGCTACACCTTC.

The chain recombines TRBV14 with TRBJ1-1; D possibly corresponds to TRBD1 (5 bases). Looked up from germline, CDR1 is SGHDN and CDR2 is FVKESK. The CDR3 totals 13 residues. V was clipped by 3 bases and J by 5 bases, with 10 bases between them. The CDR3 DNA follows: TGTGCCAGCAGCCAGCAGGGTGGTACTGAAGCTTTCTTT. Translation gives CASSQQGGTEAFF.

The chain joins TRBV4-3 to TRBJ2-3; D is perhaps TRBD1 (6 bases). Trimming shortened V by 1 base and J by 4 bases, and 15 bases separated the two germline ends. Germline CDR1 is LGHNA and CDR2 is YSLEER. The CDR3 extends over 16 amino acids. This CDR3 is CASSQGDTVEADTQYF. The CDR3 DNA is TGCGCCAGCAGCCAAGGGGACACAGTGGAGGCAGATACGCAGTATTTT.

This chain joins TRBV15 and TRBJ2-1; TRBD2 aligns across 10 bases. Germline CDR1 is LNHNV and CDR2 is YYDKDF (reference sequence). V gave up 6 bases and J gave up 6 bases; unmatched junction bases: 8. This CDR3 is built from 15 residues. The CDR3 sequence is CATSKVAGGPNEQFF. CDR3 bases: TGTGCCACCAGTAAGGTAGCGGGGGGCCCCAATGAGCAGTTCTTC.

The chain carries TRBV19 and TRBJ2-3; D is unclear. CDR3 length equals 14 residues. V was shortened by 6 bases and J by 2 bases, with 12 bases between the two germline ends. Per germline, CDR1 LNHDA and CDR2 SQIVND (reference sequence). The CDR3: CASRQIMDTDTQYF. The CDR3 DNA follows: TGTGCCAGTAGACAGATAATGGACACAGATACGCAGTATTTT.

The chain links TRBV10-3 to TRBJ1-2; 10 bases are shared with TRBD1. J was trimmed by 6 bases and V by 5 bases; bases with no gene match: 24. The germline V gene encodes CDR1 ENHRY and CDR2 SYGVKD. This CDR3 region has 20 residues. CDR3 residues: CAISSTVGQGRDRGGNGYTF. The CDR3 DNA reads TGTGCCATCAGTAGCACCGTGGGACAGGGGAGGGACAGAGGTGGAAATGGCTACACCTTC.

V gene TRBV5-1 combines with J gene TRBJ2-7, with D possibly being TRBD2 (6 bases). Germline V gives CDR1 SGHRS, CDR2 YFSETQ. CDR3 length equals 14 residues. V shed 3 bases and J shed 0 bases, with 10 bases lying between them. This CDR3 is CASSSRDPSYEQYF. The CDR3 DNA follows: TGCGCCAGCAGCTCGCGGGACCCCTCCTACGAGCAGTACTTC.

Here the CDR3 reads CASTTGIQETQYF. For the CDR3, the DNA is TGTGCCAGCACCACGGGGATCCAAGAGACCCAGTACTTC. The V and J genes are TRBV6-1 and TRBJ2-5; the D gene is possibly TRBD2 (5 bases). Germline CDR1 and CDR2: MNHNS and SASEGT. V was cut by 7 bases and J by 1 base, with 10 bases left in between. The CDR3 covers 13 residues.

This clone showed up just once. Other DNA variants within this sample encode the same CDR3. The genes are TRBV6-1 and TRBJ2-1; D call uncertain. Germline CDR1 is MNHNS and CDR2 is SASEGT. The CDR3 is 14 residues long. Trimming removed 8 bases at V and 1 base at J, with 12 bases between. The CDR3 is CASLFSQSYNEQFF. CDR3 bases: TGTGCCAGCCTATTCTCTCAATCCTACAATGAGCAGTTCTTC.

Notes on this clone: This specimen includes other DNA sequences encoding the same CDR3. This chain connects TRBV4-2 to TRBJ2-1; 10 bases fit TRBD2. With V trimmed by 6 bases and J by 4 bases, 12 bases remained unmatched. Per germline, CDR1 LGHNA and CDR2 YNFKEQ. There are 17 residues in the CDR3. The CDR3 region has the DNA TGTGCCAGCAGACCCGGAACTAGCGGGGAGCCATACAATGAGCAGTTCTTC. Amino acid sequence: CASRPGTSGEPYNEQFF.

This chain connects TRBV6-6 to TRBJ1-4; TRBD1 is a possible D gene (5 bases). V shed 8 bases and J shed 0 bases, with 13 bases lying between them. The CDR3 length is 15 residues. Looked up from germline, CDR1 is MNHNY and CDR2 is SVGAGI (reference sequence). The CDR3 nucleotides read TGTGCCAGCCTAGGGGCGAGCTCAACTAATGAAAAACTGTTTTTT. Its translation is CASLGASSTNEKLFF.

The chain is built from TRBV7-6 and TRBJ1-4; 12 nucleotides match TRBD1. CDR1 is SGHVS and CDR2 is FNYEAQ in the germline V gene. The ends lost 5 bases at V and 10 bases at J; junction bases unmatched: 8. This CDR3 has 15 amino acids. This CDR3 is CASSDGGTGGPKLFF. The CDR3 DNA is TGTGCCAGCAGCGATGGCGGGACAGGGGGCCCAAAACTGTTTTTT.

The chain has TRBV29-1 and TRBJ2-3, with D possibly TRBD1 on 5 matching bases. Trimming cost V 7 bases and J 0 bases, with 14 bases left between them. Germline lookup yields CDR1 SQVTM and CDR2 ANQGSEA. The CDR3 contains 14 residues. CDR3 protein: CSATGHISTDTQYF. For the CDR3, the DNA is TGCAGCGCTACCGGACACATTAGCACAGATACGCAGTATTTT.

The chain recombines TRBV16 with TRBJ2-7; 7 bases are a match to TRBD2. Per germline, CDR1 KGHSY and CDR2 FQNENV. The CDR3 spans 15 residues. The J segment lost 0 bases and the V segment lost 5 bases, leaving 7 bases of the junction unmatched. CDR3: CASSGGGLPSYEQYF. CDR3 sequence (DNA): TGTGCCAGCAGCGGGGGAGGGCTCCCCTCCTACGAGCAGTACTTC.